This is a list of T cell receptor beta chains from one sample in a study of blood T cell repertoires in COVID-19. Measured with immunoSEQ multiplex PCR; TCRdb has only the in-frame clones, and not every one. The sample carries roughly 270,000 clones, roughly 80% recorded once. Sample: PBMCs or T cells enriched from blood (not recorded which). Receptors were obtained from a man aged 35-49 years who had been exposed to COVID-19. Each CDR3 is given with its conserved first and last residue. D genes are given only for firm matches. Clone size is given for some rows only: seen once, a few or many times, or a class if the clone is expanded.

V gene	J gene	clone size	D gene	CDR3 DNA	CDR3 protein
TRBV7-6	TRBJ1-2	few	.	TGTGCCAGCAGCTCGGACAGCTATCGTGGCTACACCTTC	CASSSDSYRGYTF
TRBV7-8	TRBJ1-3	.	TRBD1	TGTGCCAGCAAGACAGGGGTAGGAAACACCATATATTTT	CASKTGVGNTIYF
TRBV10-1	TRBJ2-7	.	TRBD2	TGCGCCAGCAGTCTTTCGGGAGGGTACGAGCAGTACTTC	CASSLSGGYEQYF
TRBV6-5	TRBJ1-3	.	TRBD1	TGTGCCAGCAGTTACAGGGGGCACAACACCATATATTTT	CASSYRGHNTIYF
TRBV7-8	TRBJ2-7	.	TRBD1	TGTGCCAGCAGCAGAGACAGGGTTGTTCTGTACTTC	CASSRDRVVLYF
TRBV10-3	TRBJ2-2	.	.	TGTGCCATCATGGGCTCTTCCTACACCGGGGAGCTGTTTTTT	CAIMGSSYTGELFF
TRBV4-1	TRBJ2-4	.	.	TGCGCCAGCAGCCAAGCCCAGGGGCTGAACATTCAGTACTTC	CASSQAQGLNIQYF
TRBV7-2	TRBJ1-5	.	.	TGTGCCAGCAGCTTAAGGATGGACTACAATCAGCCCCAGCATTTT	CASSLRMDYNQPQHF
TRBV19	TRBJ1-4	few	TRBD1	TGTGCCAGTAGTCCCACGACAGGGGTAAATGAAAAACTGTTTTTT	CASSPTTGVNEKLFF
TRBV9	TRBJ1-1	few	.	TGTGCCAGCAGCCAGAGGGTGAACACTGAAGCTTTCTTT	CASSQRVNTEAFF
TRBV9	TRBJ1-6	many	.	TGTGCCAGCAGCGTAGATCAGGGGAATTCACCCCTCCACTTT	CASSVDQGNSPLHF
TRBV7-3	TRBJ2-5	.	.	TGTGCCAGCAGCTTTAAATGGGGGCTCGGTGAGACCCAGTACTTC	CASSFKWGLGETQYF
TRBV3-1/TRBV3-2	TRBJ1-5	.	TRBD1	TGTGCCAGCAGCCCCGGGACAGTCGGGAATCAGCCCCAGCATTTT	CASSPGTVGNQPQHF
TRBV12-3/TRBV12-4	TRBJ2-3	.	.	TGTGCCAGCAGTCCCAACACAGATACGCAGTATTTT	CASSPNTDTQYF
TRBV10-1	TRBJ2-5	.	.	TGCGCCAGCAGTGAGTCGGCGGGCCAAGAGACCCAGTACTTC	CASSESAGQETQYF
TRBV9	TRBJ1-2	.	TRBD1	TGTGCCAGCAGCTCGGGACAGGGGGATGGCTACACCTTC	CASSSGQGDGYTF
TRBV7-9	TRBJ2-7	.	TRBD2	TGTGCCAGCAGTTATACCGGGACTAGCGGGAAAACCTACGAGCAGTACTTC	CASSYTGTSGKTYEQYF
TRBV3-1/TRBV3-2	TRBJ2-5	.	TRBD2	TGTGCCAGCAGCCACCCCTGGGGCGGGAGACAAGAGACCCAGTACTTC	CASSHPWGGRQETQYF
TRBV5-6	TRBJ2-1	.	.	TGTGCCAGCAGCCAGCAGGGCAAGTTCGGCAATGAGCAGTTCTTC	CASSQQGKFGNEQFF
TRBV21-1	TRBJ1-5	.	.	TGTGCCAGCATCCGAGACAGGGAGGCTCAGCCCCAGCATTTT	CASIRDREAQPQHF
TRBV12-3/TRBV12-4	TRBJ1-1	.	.	TGTGCCAGCAGTTTAGGAAGGGCGGGTGAAGCTTTCTTT	CASSLGRAGEAFF
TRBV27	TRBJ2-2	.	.	TGTGCCAGCAGTTTATCGTTTAGCGTCAACCGACGACCATACAACACCGGGGAGCTGTTTTTT	CASSLSFSVNRRPYNTGELFF
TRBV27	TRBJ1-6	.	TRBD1	TGTGCCAGCATGACTAGACAGGGGAATTCACCCCTCCACTTT	CASMTRQGNSPLHF
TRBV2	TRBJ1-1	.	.	TGTGCCAGTGAACAGGGCCGTGGCACTGAAGCTTTCTTT	CASEQGRGTEAFF
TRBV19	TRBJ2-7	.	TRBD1	TGTGCCAGTAGTATAGGACAGGGGCAGTACAATGAGCAGTACTTC	CASSIGQGQYNEQYF
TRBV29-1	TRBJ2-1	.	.	TGCAGCGTGGGGGGTAGTTTCAATGAGCAGTTCTTC	CSVGGSFNEQFF
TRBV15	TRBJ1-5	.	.	TGTGCCACCAGCAGAGATATGGCCAATCAGCCCCAGCATTTT	CATSRDMANQPQHF
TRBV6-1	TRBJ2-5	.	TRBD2	TGTGCCAGCAGTGTAACTAGCGGGAGAGGGGGAGAGACCCAGTACTTC	CASSVTSGRGGETQYF
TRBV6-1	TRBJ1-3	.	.	TGTGCCAGCAGTGAAGTCAGTGGAAACACCATATATTTT	CASSEVSGNTIYF
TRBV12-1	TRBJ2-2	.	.	TGTGCCAGCAGCTCCCTTACCCCGGGACTAGCGGGAGACACCGGGGAGCTGTTTTTT	CASSSLTPGLAGDTGELFF
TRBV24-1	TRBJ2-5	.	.	TGTGCCACCAGTGAGGCAGGGTTCGGAGAGACCCAGTACTTC	CATSEAGFGETQYF
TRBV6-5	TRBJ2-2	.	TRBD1	TGTGCCAGCAGGGACAGGGGGCGCGGCGGGGAGCTGTTTTTT	CASRDRGRGGELFF
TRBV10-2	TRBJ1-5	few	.	TGCGCCACCTCCCCCGGACAGATCAATCAGCCCCAGCATTTT	CATSPGQINQPQHF
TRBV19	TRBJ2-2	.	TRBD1	TGTGCCAGTAGTACGGACAGGGACACCGGGGAGCTGTTTTTT	CASSTDRDTGELFF
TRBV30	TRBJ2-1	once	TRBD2	TGTGCCTGGAGTCGGACTAGCGGACCTTACAATGAGCAGTTCTTC	CAWSRTSGPYNEQFF
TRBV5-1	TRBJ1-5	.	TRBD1	TGCGCCAGCAGCTTGGGGGGGACAGGCCCAAATCAGCCCCAGCATTTT	CASSLGGTGPNQPQHF
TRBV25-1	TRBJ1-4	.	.	TGTGCCAGCAGTGAACTTCCGTCGGGGGGGACTAATGAAAAACTGTTTTTT	CASSELPSGGTNEKLFF
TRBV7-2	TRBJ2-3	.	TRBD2	TGTGCCAGCAGCTCAACCGGGACTAGAAGTTTTATAGATACGCAGTATTTT	CASSSTGTRSFIDTQYF
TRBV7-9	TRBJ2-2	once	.	TGTGCCAGCAGCTTAGCCGTCACCGGGGAGCTGTTTTTT	CASSLAVTGELFF
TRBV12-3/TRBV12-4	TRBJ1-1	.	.	TGTGCCAGCAGCGCCGGGGACACTGAAGCTTTCTTT	CASSAGDTEAFF
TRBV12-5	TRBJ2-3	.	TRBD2	TGTGCTAGTGGTAGCGGGATAAGTCGTGGCACAGATACGCAGTATTTT	CASGSGISRGTDTQYF
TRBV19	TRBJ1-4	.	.	TGTGCCAGTAGTCTCACCGGGGGGATGGGTGAAAAACTGTTTTTT	CASSLTGGMGEKLFF
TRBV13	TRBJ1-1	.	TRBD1	TGTGCCAGCAGCGAATACAGGGGGCGATCTTACACTGAAGCTTTCTTT	CASSEYRGRSYTEAFF
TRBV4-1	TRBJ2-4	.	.	TGCGCCAGCAGCCAAGAGGGTACAAGGGAGAACATTCAGTACTTC	CASSQEGTRENIQYF
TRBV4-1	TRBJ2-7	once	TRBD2	TGCGCCAGCAGCCAAGATGAAGGGAGGGACTACGAGCAGTACTTC	CASSQDEGRDYEQYF
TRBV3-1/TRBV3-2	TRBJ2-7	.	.	TGTGCCAGCAGCCCGGAGATTGGCTCCTACGAGCAGTACTTC	CASSPEIGSYEQYF
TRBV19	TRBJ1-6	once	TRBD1	TGTGCCAGTAGGCCGGACAGGGCCAATAATTCACCCCTCCACTTT	CASRPDRANNSPLHF
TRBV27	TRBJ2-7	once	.	TGTGCCAGCAGTTCAGCGGTCCTAGGGCGGTACGAGCAGTACTTC	CASSSAVLGRYEQYF
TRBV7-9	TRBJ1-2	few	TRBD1	TGTGCCAGCAGCCGACAGGGACTCTTCTATGGCTACACCTTC	CASSRQGLFYGYTF
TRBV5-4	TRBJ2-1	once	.	TGTGCCAGCAGCGCCCCGGGATCAGATATCTACAATGAGCAGTTCTTC	CASSAPGSDIYNEQFF
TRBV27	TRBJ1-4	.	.	TGTGCCAGCAGTTTATCCGCTTCAGGGTTGACTAATGAAAAACTGTTTTTT	CASSLSASGLTNEKLFF
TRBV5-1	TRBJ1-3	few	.	TGCGCCAGCAGCTTGGGAGATTTAAACTCTGGAAACACCATATATTTT	CASSLGDLNSGNTIYF
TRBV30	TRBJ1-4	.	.	TGTGCCGCCGGGCGGGGGAATGAAAAACTGTTTTTT	CAAGRGNEKLFF
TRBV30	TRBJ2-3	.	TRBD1	TGTGCCTGGAGTGAGAGGACAGGGGGCGTCACAGATACGCAGTATTTT	CAWSERTGGVTDTQYF